These 16 T cell receptor beta chains were all obtained from the same sample, sequenced in a study of T cell repertoires in cytomegalovirus infection (dated by TCRdb to about 2019). Sequenced on an Illumina HiSeq 1500. The public reads were run again by TCRdb, first through fastp at Q25 and then through MiXCR, and only productive beta chains were kept. A single entry per CDR3 protein holds the most common genes and DNA from its merged rows. This sample lists some 280,000 distinct CDR3 sequences; around 15% were detected once. Around 9% of the sample is in the top ten clones. The sequenced material came from PBMCs. These receptors were obtained from a human donor in good health (CMV status not recorded). Some clones in this sample may be carry-over from other donors' samples.

This clonotype has only a few counts. The V gene is TRBV5-6, the J gene TRBJ2-6, with D possibly matching TRBD1 (5 bases). Germline CDR1 reads SGHDT; CDR2 reads YYEEEE. CDR3 length: 15 residues. Between the trimmed V and J ends, which lost 1 base and 2 bases, there was a span of 7 bases. CDR3 DNA: TGTGCCAGCAGCTTGTCAGGGACTGGGGCCAACGTCCTGACTTTC. Encoded protein: CASSLSGTGANVLTF.

This clonotype was counted at least ten times. The chain combines TRBV4-2 with TRBJ2-3, with D possibly matching TRBD1 (7 bases). V shed 4 bases and J shed 4 bases, with 15 bases lying between them. Germline values: CDR1 LGHNA, CDR2 YNFKEQ. This CDR3 region has 15 residues. Here the CDR3 DNA reads TGTGCCAGCAGCCCTCTCGGAGGGGGCGCAGATACGCAGTATTTT. This encodes CASSPLGGGADTQYF.

This clonotype has just a few counts. The chain recombines TRBV6-5 with TRBJ2-7, with 8 bases identical to TRBD1. After removal of 6 bases from V and 6 bases from J, the junction contained 10 bases not matched to a gene. Germline CDR1 and CDR2: MNHEY and SVGAGI. The CDR3 is 14 amino acids. CDR3 sequence (DNA): TGTGCCAGCAGGCCTTTCACAGGGGGTGTCGAGCAGTACTTC. It specifies CASRPFTGGVEQYF.

This clonotype was detected a few times. The chain joins TRBV12-3 or TRBV12-4 to TRBJ2-5, with 10 nucleotides matching TRBD2. The CDR3 length is 15 residues. With 3 bases clipped from V and 2 bases from J, the junction kept 3 bases outside the gene matches. The CDR3 nucleotides read TGTGCCAGCAGTTTTGGTAGCGGGAGGCAAGAGACCCAGTACTTC. Its translation: CASSFGSGRQETQYF.

This chain uses TRBV12-3 or TRBV12-4 with TRBJ1-3, with D perhaps matching TRBD1 (5 bases). The CDR3 extends over 16 amino acids. V was trimmed by 6 bases and J by 0 bases, leaving 15 bases between them. The CDR3 here is CASRPPGLSSGNTIYF. The CDR3 DNA is TGTGCCAGCAGACCTCCGGGACTGTCCTCTGGAAACACCATATATTTT.

This clonotype was recorded at least ten times. The chain has TRBV6-1 and TRBJ2-7; 8 bases are a match to TRBD2. The CDR3 runs to 13 residues. CDR1 and CDR2 (germline): MNHNS, SASEGT. Trimming removed 5 bases from V and 2 bases from J; junction bases left unmatched: 2. The CDR3 here is CASSSGRPYEQYF. For the CDR3, the DNA is TGTGCCAGCAGTAGCGGGAGACCCTACGAGCAGTACTTC.

This chain joins TRBV6-1 and TRBJ2-5, with TRBD1 matching 7 bases. CDR1 and CDR2 (germline): MNHNS, SASEGT. V lost 10 bases, J lost 4 bases, and 12 bases stayed unmatched. CDR3 length: 14 amino acids. CDR3 residues: CATDEGAILETQYF. In nucleotides, the CDR3 is TGTGCCACAGACGAGGGGGCCATTTTAGAGACCCAGTACTTC.

This rearrangement joins TRBV12-3 or TRBV12-4 to TRBJ1-5; 10 bases map to TRBD1. The J segment lost 7 bases and the V segment lost 5 bases, leaving 5 bases of the junction unmatched. The CDR3 has 14 residues. The chain's CDR3 is CASSRQGALQPQHF. The CDR3 DNA sequence: TGTGCCAGCAGTCGACAGGGGGCATTGCAGCCCCAGCATTTT.

A few counts support this clonotype. This chain joins TRBV19 and TRBJ1-2; D is perhaps TRBD1 (6 bases). Deletions cut 5 bases from V and 4 bases from J, with 14 bases between. The germline V gene encodes CDR1 LNHDA and CDR2 SQIVND (reference sequence). The CDR3 contains 14 residues. CDR3 sequence reads: CASSRQDSPYGYTF. CDR3 DNA sequence: TGTGCCAGTAGTCGACAGGACTCACCCTATGGCTACACCTTC.

A note on this clonotype: A clone one base away is much larger, so this may be a read error. The chain carries TRBV7-2 and TRBJ1-4; TRBD1 aligns across 7 bases. Germline V CDR1 and CDR2: SGHTA, FQGNSA. V shed 6 bases and J 3 bases; nucleotides not matched to a gene: 4. The CDR3 contains 14 residues. CDR3 residues: CASRMGQPNEKLFF. The CDR3 DNA reads as TGTGCCAGCAGAATGGGACAGCCTAATGAAAAACTGTTTTTT.

This clonotype has at least ten counts. The gene calls are TRBV7-2 and TRBJ1-2, with TRBD1 identical over 11 bases. The CDR3 length is 15 residues. Trimming removed 4 bases from V and 3 bases from J; junction bases left unmatched: 4. Germline V gives CDR1 SGHTA, CDR2 FQGNSA. CDR3 DNA: TGTGCCAGCAGCTGGACAGGGGGCAGGGACTATGGCTACACCTTC. This codes for CASSWTGGRDYGYTF.

This clonotype was found many times. This chain connects TRBV6-1 to TRBJ2-1; a possible D gene is TRBD2 (6 bases). Germline V gene data show CDR1 as MNHNS and CDR2 as SASEGT. There are 14 residues in the CDR3. Trimming left V 5 bases short and J 5 bases short, with 13 bases between. CDR3 coding DNA: TGTGCCAGCAGTCGGGACTCCCTGGACAATGAGCAGTTCTTC. Its translation is CASSRDSLDNEQFF.

This chain connects TRBV10-3 to TRBJ2-2; D could derive from TRBD1 or TRBD2 (5 bases each). Looked up from germline, CDR1 is ENHRY and CDR2 is SYGVKD. The CDR3 length is 14 residues. The V end was cut by 11 bases, the J end by 0 bases, with 13 bases between. The CDR3 loop reads CASLGTSNTGELFF. In DNA, the CDR3 is TGTGCCTCCTTGGGGACCTCGAACACCGGGGAGCTGTTTTTT.

This clonotype was counted at least ten times. The CDR3 here is CASSPMVAKNIQYF. The CDR3 region has the DNA TGTGCCAGCAGTCCAATGGTAGCCAAAAACATTCAGTACTTC. The rearrangement uses TRBV12-3 or TRBV12-4 and TRBJ2-4; no reliable D call. CDR3 length equals 14 residues. Trimming stripped 5 bases from V and 0 bases from J, with 8 bases between.

The chain uses TRBV29-1 and TRBJ2-5; TRBD2 is a possible D gene (6 bases). This CDR3 is 13 amino acids long. The V end lost 1 base, the J end lost 2 bases, and 8 bases lay between the germline ends. Germline CDR1 SQVTM, CDR2 ANQGSEA. The CDR3 DNA sequence: TGCAGCGTTGAAGGGGAGGTACAAGAGACCCAGTACTTC. Amino acid sequence: CSVEGEVQETQYF.

The gene calls are TRBV7-4 and TRBJ2-3, with D perhaps being TRBD1 or TRBD2 (5 bases each). Between the trimmed V and J ends, which lost 7 bases and 3 bases, there was a span of 14 bases. Per germline, CDR1 SGHVT and CDR2 SQSDAQ. This CDR3 is built from 14 residues. This chain's CDR3 is CASMTGWGTDTQYF. CDR3 in DNA: TGTGCCAGCATGACGGGGTGGGGGACAGATACGCAGTATTTT.